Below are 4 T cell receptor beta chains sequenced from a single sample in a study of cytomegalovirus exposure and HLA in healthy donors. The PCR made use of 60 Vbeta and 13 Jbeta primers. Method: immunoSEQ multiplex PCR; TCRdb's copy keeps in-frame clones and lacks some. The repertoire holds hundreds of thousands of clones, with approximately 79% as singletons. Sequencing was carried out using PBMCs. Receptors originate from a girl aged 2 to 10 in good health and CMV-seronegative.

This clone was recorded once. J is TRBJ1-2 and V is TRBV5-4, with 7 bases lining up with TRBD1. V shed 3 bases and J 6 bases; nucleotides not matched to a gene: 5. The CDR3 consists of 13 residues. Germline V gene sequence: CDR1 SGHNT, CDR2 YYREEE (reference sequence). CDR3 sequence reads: CASSYDRDHGYTF. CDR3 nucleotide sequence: TGTGCCAGCAGCTACGACAGGGACCATGGCTACACCTTC.

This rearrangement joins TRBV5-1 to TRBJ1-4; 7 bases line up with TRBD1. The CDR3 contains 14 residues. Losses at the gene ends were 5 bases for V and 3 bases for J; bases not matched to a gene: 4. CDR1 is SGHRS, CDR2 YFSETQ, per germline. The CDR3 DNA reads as TGCGCCAGCAGAGTGGGACAGCCTAATGAAAAACTGTTTTTT. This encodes CASRVGQPNEKLFF.

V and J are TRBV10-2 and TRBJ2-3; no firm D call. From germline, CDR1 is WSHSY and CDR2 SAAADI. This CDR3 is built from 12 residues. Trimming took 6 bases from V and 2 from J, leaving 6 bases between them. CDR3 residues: CASSPITDTQYF. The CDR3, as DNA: TGCGCCAGCAGCCCCATCACAGATACGCAGTATTTT.

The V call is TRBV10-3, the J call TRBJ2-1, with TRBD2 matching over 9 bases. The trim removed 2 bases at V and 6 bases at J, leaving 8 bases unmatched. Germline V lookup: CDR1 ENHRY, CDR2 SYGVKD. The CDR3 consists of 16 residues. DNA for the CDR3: TGTGCCATCAGTGAGGCGGGAGGGGAACGATCCAATGAGCAGTTCTTC. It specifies CAISEAGGERSNEQFF.